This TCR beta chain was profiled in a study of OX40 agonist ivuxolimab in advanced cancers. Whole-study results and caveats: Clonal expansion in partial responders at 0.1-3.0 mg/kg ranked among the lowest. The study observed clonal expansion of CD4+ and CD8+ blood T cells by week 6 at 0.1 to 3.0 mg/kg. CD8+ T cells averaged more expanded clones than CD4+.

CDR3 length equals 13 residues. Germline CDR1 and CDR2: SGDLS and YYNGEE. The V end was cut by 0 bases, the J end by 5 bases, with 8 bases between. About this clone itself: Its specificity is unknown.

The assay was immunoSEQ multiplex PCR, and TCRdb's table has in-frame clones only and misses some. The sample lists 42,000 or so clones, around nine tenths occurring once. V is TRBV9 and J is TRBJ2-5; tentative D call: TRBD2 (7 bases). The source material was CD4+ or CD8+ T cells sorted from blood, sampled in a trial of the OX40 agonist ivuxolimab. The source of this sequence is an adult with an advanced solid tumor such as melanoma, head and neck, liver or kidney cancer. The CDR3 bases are TGTGCCAGCAGCGTAGAGGGGGGGGAGACCCAGTACTTC. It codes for CASSVEGGETQYF.